These 21 T cell receptor beta chains share one sample of origin, sequenced in a study of beta chain features in type 1 diabetes. Sequencing targeted expressed TCRB transcripts, as all isolated RNA had been reverse transcribed. Clones were read by immunoSEQ multiplex PCR, and TCRdb kept only the in-frame ones, dropping some. Seen here are over 40,000 clones, approximately 51% observed once, and the top ten hold about 0.24%. Material for sequencing was stem cell memory CD4+ T cells from blood. The receptors here all came from a woman younger than 45 in good health.

The genes are TRBV27 and TRBJ2-7, with TRBD2 matching 7 bases. The CDR3 runs 15 residues. Losses at the gene ends were 2 bases for V and 3 bases for J; bases not matched to a gene: 7. CDR1 is MNHEY and CDR2 is SMNVEV in the germline V gene (reference sequence). This CDR3 reads CASSLRASGDYEQYF. CDR3 bases: TGTGCCAGCAGTTTAAGGGCTAGCGGAGACTACGAGCAGTACTTC.

This clone was recorded once. The V and J genes are TRBV20-1 and TRBJ2-3; D is ambiguous. Per germline, CDR1 DFQATT and CDR2 SNEGSKA (reference sequence). This CDR3 has 11 residues. V dropped 5 bases and J dropped 0 bases, with 3 bases sitting between them. CDR3 DNA: TGCAGTGCTCCTAGCACAGATACGCAGTATTTT. Translating it yields CSAPSTDTQYF.

This clone was seen a handful of times. The chain carries TRBV6-1 and TRBJ1-1; 7 bases line up with TRBD1. Germline V gene lookup returns CDR1 MNHNS and CDR2 SASEGT. This CDR3 is 13 amino acids long. V dropped 5 bases and J dropped 2; count of bases not matched to a gene: 2. In nucleotides, the CDR3 is TGTGCCAGCAGTTGGACAGGAAACACTGAAGCTTTCTTT. Its protein product is CASSWTGNTEAFF.

The rearrangement links TRBV5-1 to TRBJ2-7, with D maybe TRBD2 (6 bases). With 0 bases removed from V and 7 bases from J, the gap between germline ends came to 17 bases. CDR1 and CDR2 from the germline V gene are SGHRS and YFSETQ. CDR3 length: 15 residues. The CDR3 spells CASSLEGLRAGEQYF. The CDR3 bases are TGCGCCAGCAGCTTGGAGGGTCTCAGGGCGGGGGAGCAGTACTTC.

The chain links TRBV19 to TRBJ2-6; 10 positions match TRBD1. Trimming cost V 4 bases and J 2 bases; bases outside gene matches: 11. The CDR3 loop spans 19 amino acids. The germline V gene has CDR1 LNHDA and CDR2 SQIVND (reference sequence). The CDR3 is CASSTRQGARGPGANVLTF. Written as DNA, the CDR3 is TGTGCCAGTAGTACCCGACAGGGGGCGCGTGGTCCTGGGGCCAACGTCCTGACTTTC.

V is TRBV5-4 and J is TRBJ1-3; D possibly corresponds to TRBD1 (6 bases). The V end lost 0 bases, the J end lost 1 base, and 11 bases lay between the germline ends. Per germline, CDR1 SGHNT and CDR2 YYREEE (reference sequence). The CDR3 extends over 16 amino acids. The CDR3 DNA is TGTGCCAGCAGCTTGGGGACAGCAACATCTGGAAACACCATATATTTT. Its translation is CASSLGTATSGNTIYF.

The J gene is TRBJ1-1, the V gene TRBV5-1; tentatively, D is TRBD1 (6 bases). Deletions cut 0 bases from V and 12 bases from J, with 12 bases between. The CDR3 loop spans 12 amino acids. Germline lookup yields CDR1 SGHRS and CDR2 YFSETQ. The CDR3 sequence: CASSLDREKTFF. CDR3 in DNA: TGCGCCAGCAGCTTGGACAGGGAAAAGACTTTCTTT.

The J gene is TRBJ2-1, the V gene TRBV18; 7 positions agree with TRBD1. The CDR3 contains 15 residues. Germline V lookup: CDR1 KGHSH, CDR2 LQKENI. V dropped 0 bases and J dropped 5; count of bases not matched to a gene: 4. The CDR3 sequence: CASSPPRDRDNEQFF. In DNA form, the CDR3 reads TGTGCCAGCTCACCACCCCGAGACAGGGACAATGAGCAGTTCTTC. The entire variable domain, with the rest obtained from reference TRBV18 and TRBJ2-1, is as follows: NAGVMQNPRHLVRRRGQEARLRCSPMKGHSHVYWYRQLPEEGLKFMVYLQKENIIDESGMPKERFSAEFPKEGPSILRIQQVVRGDSAAYFCASSPPRDRDNEQFFGPGTRLTVL.

The rearrangement joins TRBV9 to TRBJ2-3, with 8 nucleotides matching TRBD2. The CDR3 sequence is 16 residues long. The germline gives CDR1 SGDLS, CDR2 YYNGEE. The ends lost 0 bases at V and 3 bases at J; junction bases unmatched: 6. The CDR3 region is CASSVGASGRTDTQYF. CDR3 bases: TGTGCCAGCAGCGTAGGAGCCAGCGGGAGAACAGATACGCAGTATTTT.

This rearrangement joins TRBV19 to TRBJ1-1; 7 bases fit TRBD1. Trimming at V came to 5 bases and at J to 1 base, leaving 4 bases not matched to a gene. CDR3 length equals 14 residues. Germline loops: CDR1 LNHDA, CDR2 SQIVND (reference sequence). Here the CDR3 DNA reads TGTGCCAGTAGTTTCAGGGGGGAGAACACTGAAGCTTTCTTT. It yields the protein CASSFRGENTEAFF.

In DNA form, the CDR3 reads TGTGCCTGGACTCTGCAGGGGGCGTTCGAGACCCAGTACTTC. The encoded protein is CAWTLQGAFETQYF. The genes are TRBV30 and TRBJ2-5, with TRBD1 identical over 8 bases. Germline V gene data show CDR1 as GTSNPN and CDR2 as SVGIG (reference sequence). This CDR3 contains 14 residues. V lost 4 bases and J lost 5; bases outside the gene matches: 9.

This clone was counted once. The chain couples TRBV10-3 to TRBJ2-7, with 11 bases that match TRBD2. The CDR3 is 13 amino acids. Trimming removed 7 bases from V and 7 bases from J; junction bases left unmatched: 6. Per germline, CDR1 ENHRY and CDR2 SYGVKD. CDR3 in amino acids: CAIKKLAGEEQYF. The CDR3 DNA reads TGTGCCATCAAGAAACTAGCGGGAGAAGAGCAGTACTTC.

The rearrangement links TRBV11-3 to TRBJ2-7; 9 bases are shared with TRBD1. Trimming cost V 1 base and J 2 bases; bases outside gene matches: 0. CDR1 is SGHNT and CDR2 is YENEEA in the germline V gene. The CDR3 is 14 residues long. The CDR3 nucleotides are TGTGCCAGCAGCTTAGGGACAGGGGCCTACGAGCAGTACTTC. As protein: CASSLGTGAYEQYF.

This chain joins TRBV7-2 and TRBJ2-7; the match to TRBD2 covers 13 bases. The J segment lost 5 bases and the V segment lost 4 bases, leaving 5 bases of the junction unmatched. The germline V gene has CDR1 SGHTA and CDR2 FQGNSA. The CDR3 is 15 amino acids. The CDR3 reads CASSWTSGSEHEQYF. As DNA, the CDR3 is TGTGCCAGCAGCTGGACTAGCGGGAGTGAACACGAGCAGTACTTC.

V is TRBV2 and J is TRBJ1-2, with TRBD1 as a possible D gene (5 bases). V shed 1 base and J shed 4 bases, with 13 bases lying between them. The CDR3 has 15 amino acids. CDR1 and CDR2 from the germline V gene are SNHLY and FYNNEI. The CDR3 DNA reads TGTGCCAGCAGTGAAGAGGAGGGGCTGAGCTATGGCTACACCTTC. It yields the protein CASSEEEGLSYGYTF.

This clone was counted between two and nine times. The chain employs TRBV5-1 and TRBJ2-7; 9 nucleotides align to TRBD1. Germline CDR1 reads SGHRS; CDR2 reads YFSETQ. The CDR3 is 16 residues long. Germline trimming cut 3 bases from V and 5 bases from J; bases unmatched to any gene: 12. This CDR3 reads CASSSSPGQGNNEQYF. CDR3 coding DNA: TGCGCCAGCAGCTCGAGCCCGGGACAGGGCAACAACGAGCAGTACTTC.

The chain links TRBV5-1 to TRBJ2-5, with unresolved D. This CDR3 region has 17 residues. The V and J ends lost 0 bases and 5 bases respectively, with 20 bases between them. Germline CDR1 reads SGHRS; CDR2 reads YFSETQ. The CDR3 protein is CASSLAAHNRVYETQYF. DNA of the CDR3: TGCGCCAGCAGCTTGGCGGCCCATAATCGGGTTTATGAGACCCAGTACTTC.

This chain links TRBV5-4 with TRBJ2-5; 8 bases align to TRBD2. This CDR3 region has 14 residues. Per the germline V gene, CDR1 is SGHNT and CDR2 is YYREEE (reference sequence). With 2 bases clipped from V and 5 bases from J, the junction kept 5 bases outside the gene matches. The CDR3 region has the DNA TGTGCCAGCAGCTTTGAGGGCGGGGGGGAGACCCAGTACTTC. It yields the protein CASSFEGGGETQYF. Full variable domain (missing parts from reference TRBV5-4 and TRBJ2-5): ETGVTQSPTHLIKTRGQQVTLRCSSQSGHNTVSWYQQALGQGPQFIFQYYREEENGRGNFPPRFSGLQFPNYSSELNVNALELDDSALYLCASSFEGGGETQYFGPGTRLLVL.

A few counts support this clone. The J gene is TRBJ2-5, the V gene TRBV14; 10 bases are shared with TRBD2. This CDR3 region has 15 residues. Germline lookup yields CDR1 SGHDN and CDR2 FVKESK. V dropped 3 bases and J dropped 5; count of bases not matched to a gene: 6. CDR3 in DNA: TGTGCCAGCAGCCACCTAGCGGGAGCTCGGGAGACCCAGTACTTC. This codes for CASSHLAGARETQYF.

The chain links TRBV7-2 to TRBJ2-1; maybe TRBD2 (5 bases). Germline CDR1 SGHTA, CDR2 FQGNSA. The V gene lost 3 bases and the J gene lost 5 bases, with 17 bases spanning the gap. The CDR3 is made up of 16 amino acids. CDR3 region: CASSFPGLSEDNEQFF. The CDR3 DNA reads as TGTGCCAGCAGCTTCCCGGGGTTGAGTGAGGACAATGAGCAGTTCTTC. The variable domain in full, completed from reference TRBV7-2 and TRBJ2-1, reads GAGVSQSPSNKVTEKGKDVELRCDPISGHTALYWYRQSLGQGLEFLIYFQGNSAPDKSGLPSDRFSAERTGGSVSTLTIQRTQQEDSAVYLCASSFPGLSEDNEQFFGPGTRLTVL.

This chain joins TRBV7-3 and TRBJ2-3, with 9 bases fitting TRBD2. Losses at the gene ends were 4 bases for V and 5 bases for J; bases not matched to a gene: 7. The CDR3 extends over 15 amino acids. Germline V CDR1 and CDR2: SGHTA, FQGTGA. The CDR3 coding sequence is TGTGCCAGCAGCTCAATAGCGGGAGAAGTAGATACGCAGTATTTT. It translates to CASSSIAGEVDTQYF.